Presented here are 24 T cell receptor beta chains from one specimen sequenced in a study of cytomegalovirus exposure and HLA in healthy donors. Assay: immunoSEQ multiplex PCR; the TCRdb copy retains only in-frame clones and omits some. The repertoire consists of 120,000 to 150,000 clones, with 70% to 90% occurring once and the leading ten covering 2.5% to 4%. Source material: PBMCs. Receptors were obtained from a woman between 18 and 29 years old in good health and CMV-seropositive.

The V call is TRBV13, the J call TRBJ1-1; possibly TRBD1 for D (5 bases). This CDR3 comprises 13 residues. CDR1 and CDR2 (germline): PRHDT, FYEKMQ (reference sequence). The V end was cut by 6 bases, the J end by 5 bases, with 13 bases between. The CDR3, as DNA: TGTGCCAGCAGAGGTGCAGGGAATACTGAAGCTTTCTTT. Translation gives CASRGAGNTEAFF.

The V and J genes are TRBV16 and TRBJ2-1, with a tentative D call TRBD1 (5 bases). Germline CDR1 reads KGHSY; CDR2 reads FQNENV. Between the trimmed V and J ends, which lost 1 base and 12 bases, there was a span of 16 bases. The CDR3 length is 14 residues. This CDR3 reads CASSQFQDSFRQFF. CDR3 DNA: TGTGCCAGCAGCCAATTTCAAGACAGCTTCCGGCAGTTCTTC.

The V and J genes are TRBV5-6 and TRBJ2-7; possible D gene TRBD1, 6 bases. Trimming removed 2 bases from V and 2 bases from J, with 14 bases in between. Germline V gene lookup returns CDR1 SGHDT and CDR2 YYEEEE. This CDR3 spans 15 amino acids. CDR3 loop: CASSLQGTDPYEQYF. Here the CDR3 DNA reads TGTGCCAGCAGCTTACAGGGAACTGATCCCTACGAGCAGTACTTC.

The V call is TRBV4-1, the J call TRBJ2-5; D is possibly TRBD2 (5 bases). CDR3 length: 15 residues. Trimming pared 2 bases from V and 6 bases from J, leaving 16 bases between. Germline V CDR1 and CDR2: MGHRA, YSYEKL. CDR3 DNA: TGCGCCAGCAGCCAAAGGGAGCCAATAGGAAAGACCCAGTACTTC. Translating it yields CASSQREPIGKTQYF.

The rearrangement uses TRBV4-2 and TRBJ1-5, with D perhaps TRBD1 (6 bases). CDR1 and CDR2 (germline): LGHNA, YNFKEQ. The CDR3 is made up of 14 amino acids. V lost 2 bases, J lost 4 bases, and 9 bases lay in between. Here the CDR3 DNA reads TGTGCCAGCAGCCAAACAACAGGGAATCAGCCCCAGCATTTT. The encoded protein is CASSQTTGNQPQHF.

This clone has only one observation. The chain couples TRBV4-2 to TRBJ1-1, with D tentatively TRBD1 (5 bases). Germline CDR1 reads LGHNA; CDR2 reads YNFKEQ. The CDR3 has 15 residues. The V and J ends lost 4 bases and 1 base respectively, with 13 bases between them. The CDR3 loop reads CASSREDRTNTEAFF. The CDR3 DNA reads as TGTGCCAGCAGCCGAGAAGACAGAACGAACACTGAAGCTTTCTTT.

The chain joins TRBV29-1 to TRBJ2-7; 10 bases fit TRBD2. The CDR3 consists of 14 residues. Germline values: CDR1 SQVTM, CDR2 ANQGSEA. V lost 6 bases, J lost 4 bases, and 9 bases stayed unmatched. CDR3 loop: CSVQAGGPGYEQYF. The CDR3 coding sequence is TGCAGCGTACAAGCGGGAGGGCCGGGTTACGAGCAGTACTTC.

The CDR3 loop is CASMARGLEETQYF. CDR3 nucleotides: TGTGCCAGTATGGCCAGGGGGCTTGAGGAGACCCAGTACTTC. This chain links TRBV19 with TRBJ2-5; TRBD1 aligns across 8 bases. The CDR3 loop spans 14 amino acids. V gave up 7 bases and J gave up 5 bases; unmatched junction bases: 9. The germline gives CDR1 LNHDA, CDR2 SQIVND (reference sequence).

The J gene is TRBJ2-6, the V gene TRBV6-1; D is perhaps TRBD1 (6 bases). Germline V gene sequence: CDR1 MNHNS, CDR2 SASEGT. The V end lost 4 bases, the J end lost 0 bases, and 10 bases lay between the germline ends. This CDR3 spans 16 amino acids. CDR3 residues: CASSVGRGSGANVLTF. The DNA of the CDR3 is TGTGCCAGCAGTGTTGGCAGGGGCTCTGGGGCCAACGTCCTGACTTTC.

The chain employs TRBV5-1 and TRBJ2-5; 10 bases are a match to TRBD2. The trim removed 3 bases at V and 2 bases at J, leaving 7 bases unmatched. The CDR3 length is 16 residues. Germline values: CDR1 SGHRS, CDR2 YFSETQ. The CDR3 spells CASSYGGTSVQETQYF. The CDR3 DNA sequence: TGCGCCAGCAGCTACGGGGGGACTAGCGTACAAGAGACCCAGTACTTC.

This clone was found once. The J gene is TRBJ2-3, the V gene TRBV11-3; perhaps TRBD1 as D (5 bases). The CDR3 has 16 amino acids. Trimming left V 4 bases short and J 1 base short, with 15 bases between. Germline lookup yields CDR1 SGHNT and CDR2 YENEEA. The CDR3 region has the DNA TGTGCCAGCAGCTCCTCTGGGGCGCCGGGCACAGATACGCAGTATTTT. It specifies CASSSSGAPGTDTQYF.

This rearrangement joins TRBV11-3 to TRBJ2-2, with 7 bases aligning to TRBD2. Losses at the gene ends were 2 bases for V and 6 bases for J; bases not matched to a gene: 3. This CDR3 has 14 residues. Germline V CDR1 and CDR2: SGHNT, YENEEA. CDR3: CASSLSGGAGELFF. The CDR3 nucleotides are TGTGCCAGCAGCTTAAGTGGGGGGGCCGGGGAGCTGTTTTTT.

The J gene is TRBJ2-5, the V gene TRBV7-2, with D possibly TRBD1 on 8 matching bases. The V and J ends lost 3 bases and 7 bases respectively, with 15 bases between them. This CDR3 has 14 residues. CDR1 SGHTA and CDR2 FQGNSA come from the germline V gene. The CDR3 here is CASSLGTGGGTQYF. CDR3 bases: TGTGCCAGCAGCTTGGGAACAGGGGGGGGGACCCAGTACTTC.

The rearrangement uses TRBV5-1 and TRBJ2-1; maybe TRBD1 (5 bases). V was clipped by 0 bases and J by 4 bases, with 11 bases between them. CDR3 length: 15 amino acids. CDR1 is SGHRS, CDR2 YFSETQ, per germline. This CDR3 reads CASSLGTPGYNEQFF. CDR3 in DNA: TGCGCCAGCAGCTTGGGGACCCCAGGGTACAATGAGCAGTTCTTC.

This chain connects TRBV2 to TRBJ2-1, with 9 nucleotides matching TRBD2. V was pared by 6 bases and J by 7 bases, with 13 bases of the junction left unmatched. The CDR3 has 16 amino acids. Germline-derived CDR1 and CDR2 are SNHLY and FYNNEI. CDR3 protein: CASRTLAGVNGNEQFF. CDR3 DNA: TGTGCCAGCAGGACATTAGCGGGAGTGAACGGGAATGAGCAGTTCTTC.

This clone was counted a single time. This chain uses TRBV5-1 with TRBJ2-1; D is unclear. This CDR3 spans 15 amino acids. Germline-derived CDR1 and CDR2 are SGHRS and YFSETQ. The V end lost 0 bases, the J end lost 0 bases, and 7 bases lay between the germline ends. Written as DNA, the CDR3 is TGCGCCAGCAGCTTGGTAACGAGCTCCTACAATGAGCAGTTCTTC. Its protein product is CASSLVTSSYNEQFF.

A single count supports this clone. The chain combines TRBV28 with TRBJ2-7; D call uncertain. CDR1 and CDR2 (germline): MDHEN, SYDVKM. The CDR3 has 16 amino acids. Trimming cost V 2 bases and J 2 bases, with 16 bases left between them. The CDR3 loop is CASSLGLESVAYEQYF. CDR3 nucleotide sequence: TGTGCCAGCAGTTTAGGTTTGGAGTCAGTAGCCTACGAGCAGTACTTC. Drawing the rest from reference TRBV28 and TRBJ2-7, the complete variable domain is DVKVTQSSRYLVKRTGEKVFLECVQDMDHENMFWYRQDPGLGLRLIYFSYDVKMKEKGDIPEGYSVSREKKERFSLILESASTNQTSMYLCASSLGLESVAYEQYFGPGTRLTVT.

V is TRBV30 and J is TRBJ2-5; 9 nucleotides line up with TRBD2. With V trimmed by 0 bases and J by 5 bases, 13 bases remained unmatched. Germline-derived CDR1 and CDR2 are GTSNPN and SVGIG (reference sequence). CDR3 length: 17 amino acids. Here the CDR3 reads CAWSVQIPAGGGETQYF. CDR3 nucleotides: TGTGCCTGGAGTGTACAAATCCCAGCGGGAGGAGGGGAGACCCAGTACTTC.

This clone was picked up a small number of times. This chain joins TRBV25-1 and TRBJ1-5; D call uncertain. The CDR3 has 12 amino acids. V lost 6 bases and J 2 bases, leaving 5 bases between the germline ends. Germline lookup yields CDR1 MGHDK and CDR2 SYGVNS. Here the CDR3 reads CASRGGNQPQHF. CDR3 nucleotide sequence: TGTGCCAGCAGGGGAGGCAATCAGCCCCAGCATTTT.

V and J are TRBV19 and TRBJ1-5; perhaps TRBD1 as D (6 bases). The V gene's germline CDR1 is LNHDA and CDR2 SQIVND (reference sequence). V was pared by 5 bases and J by 4 bases, with 9 bases between. The CDR3 is 13 residues long. Written as DNA, the CDR3 is TGTGCCAGTAGTCAGGACAGAAATCAGCCCCAGCATTTT. Its translation: CASSQDRNQPQHF.

The chain carries TRBV7-9 and TRBJ2-3; perhaps TRBD1 as D (6 bases). The germline gives CDR1 SEHNR, CDR2 FQNEAQ (reference sequence). The CDR3 consists of 14 residues. V lost 11 bases, J lost 5 bases, and 20 bases lay in between. CDR3 amino acids: CACLEQGSQDTQYF. The CDR3 DNA is TGTGCCTGTCTTGAGCAGGGGTCGCAAGATACGCAGTATTTT. The full variable domain, rest sourced from reference TRBV7-9 and TRBJ2-3, is DTGVSQNPRHKITKRGQNVTFRCDPISEHNRLYWYRQTLGQGPEFLTYFQNEAQLEKSRLLSDRFSAERPKGSFSTLEIQRTEQGDSAMYLCACLEQGSQDTQYFGPGTRLTVL.

The chain has TRBV10-3 and TRBJ1-2, with 7 bases identical to TRBD1. The V and J ends lost 10 bases and 0 bases, in that order; junction bases with no gene match: 8. The germline CDR1 and CDR2 sequences are ENHRY and SYGVKD. The CDR3 contains 14 residues. CDR3 sequence: CATQTGSPNYGYTF. CDR3 in DNA: TGTGCCACCCAGACAGGGAGCCCTAACTATGGCTACACCTTC.

The rearrangement uses TRBV19 and TRBJ1-5; 8 nucleotides line up with TRBD1. CDR3 length: 15 residues. Unmatched junction bases numbered 3, after V lost 3 bases and J lost 2 bases. The germline V gene encodes CDR1 LNHDA and CDR2 SQIVND (reference sequence). The CDR3 region is CASSMETGGNQPQHF. The DNA for the CDR3 is TGTGCCAGTAGTATGGAGACAGGGGGCAATCAGCCCCAGCATTTT.

V usage is TRBV30 and J usage is TRBJ2-7; TRBD1 is a possible D gene (6 bases). V lost 2 bases and J lost 6, with 20 bases in between. Germline V gene lookup returns CDR1 GTSNPN and CDR2 SVGIG (reference sequence). The CDR3 sequence is 15 residues long. Here the CDR3 DNA reads TGTGCCTGGAGTCTCGGACAGCCAAATATTCGCGAGCAGTACTTC. Translating it yields CAWSLGQPNIREQYF.